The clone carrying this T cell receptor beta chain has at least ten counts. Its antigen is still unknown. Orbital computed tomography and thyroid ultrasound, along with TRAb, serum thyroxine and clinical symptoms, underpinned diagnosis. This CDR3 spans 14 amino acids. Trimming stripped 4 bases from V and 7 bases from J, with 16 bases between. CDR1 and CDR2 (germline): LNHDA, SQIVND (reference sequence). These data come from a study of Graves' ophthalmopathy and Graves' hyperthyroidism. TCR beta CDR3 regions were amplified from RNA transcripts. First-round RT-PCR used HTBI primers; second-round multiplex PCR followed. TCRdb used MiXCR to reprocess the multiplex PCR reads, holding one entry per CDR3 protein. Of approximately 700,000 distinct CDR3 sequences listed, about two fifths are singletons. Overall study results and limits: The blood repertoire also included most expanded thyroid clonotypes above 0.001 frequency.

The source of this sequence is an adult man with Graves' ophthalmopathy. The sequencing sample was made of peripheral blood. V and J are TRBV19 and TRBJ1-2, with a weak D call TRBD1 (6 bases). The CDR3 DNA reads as TGTGCCAGTAGTACCGAACAGGGTCGGGGTGGCTACACCTTC. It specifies CASSTEQGRGGYTF.